Listed below are T cell receptor beta chains from one sample, sequenced in a study of T cell responses to AZD1222 COVID-19 vaccine. The data were produced by immunoSEQ multiplex PCR, yet TCRdb's version contains in-frame clones alone and is incomplete. Counted here are 120,000 to 150,000 clones, roughly four fifths occurring once; the ten biggest clones make up around 4.3%. Sequenced here: peripheral blood, sampled on day 0 of MenACWY control vaccination. The source of these receptors is an adult in good health. The CDR3 runs from the conserved cysteine through the conserved F or W. A D gene is named only where the DNA matches it firmly. For some rows the clone size is stated as once, few or many, or as a class when expanded; others skip it.

j_call,v_call,d_call,clone_size,cdr3_aa,cdr3_nt
TRBJ2-5,TRBV13,.,.,CASSRVAPQETQYF,TGTGCCAGCAGCAGAGTCGCTCCCCAAGAGACCCAGTACTTC
TRBJ2-2,TRBV24-1,TRBD1,.,CATSDPRQGKTGELFF,TGTGCCACCAGTGACCCTCGACAGGGGAAGACCGGGGAGCTGTTTTTT
TRBJ1-2,TRBV14,.,.,CASSQGTTGGYTF,TGTGCCAGCAGCCAGGGGACAACGGGCGGCTACACCTTC
TRBJ1-5,TRBV24-1,.,.,CATSDPGGPQHF,TGTGCCACCAGTGATCCTGGGGGGCCTCAGCATTTT
TRBJ1-4,TRBV7-6,.,few,CASRGEGLREKLFF,TGTGCCAGCAGGGGGGAGGGACTTCGAGAAAAACTGTTTTTT
TRBJ1-2,TRBV30,.,few,CAWRFPDAGYGYTF,TGTGCCTGGAGGTTCCCCGACGCAGGCTATGGCTACACCTTC
TRBJ2-3,TRBV4-1,TRBD1,.,CASSPPTGWDTDTQYF,TGCGCCAGCAGCCCACCGACAGGGTGGGACACAGATACGCAGTATTTT
TRBJ2-6,TRBV6-6,.,.,CASSPRLTF,TGTGCCAGCAGTCCCAGGCTGACTTTC
TRBJ2-2,TRBV5-1,.,.,CASSLEPNGRTGELFF,TGCGCCAGCAGCTTGGAACCTAACGGGCGGACCGGGGAGCTGTTTTTT
TRBJ1-1,TRBV27,TRBD1,few,CASSFLGGQGVNTEAFF,TGTGCCAGCAGTTTTTTAGGGGGACAGGGGGTGAACACTGAAGCTTTCTTT
TRBJ2-5,TRBV9,TRBD1,.,CASSVEGTGGFRETQYF,TGTGCCAGCAGCGTAGAAGGAACAGGGGGTTTTCGAGAGACCCAGTACTTC
TRBJ2-1,TRBV2,.,once,CASKVQEGSYNEQFF,TGTGCCAGCAAGGTCCAGGAAGGATCCTACAATGAGCAGTTCTTC
TRBJ1-4,TRBV9,.,.,CASSVGGANEKLFF,TGTGCCAGCAGCGTAGGGGGAGCTAATGAAAAACTGTTTTTT
TRBJ1-2,TRBV5-4,.,.,CASSLGQINNYGYTF,TGTGCCAGCAGCCTAGGACAGATAAATAACTATGGCTACACCTTC
TRBJ2-3,TRBV4-2,.,many,CASSQDAGVSTDTQYF,TGTGCCAGCAGCCAAGATGCCGGGGTGAGCACAGATACGCAGTATTTT
TRBJ2-2,TRBV11-3,.,few,CASSLRGNTGELFF,TGTGCCAGCAGCTTGCGGGGGAACACCGGGGAGCTGTTTTTT
TRBJ1-3,TRBV5-1,TRBD1,.,CASGQGGGNTIYF,TGCGCCAGCGGACAGGGAGGTGGAAACACCATATATTTT
TRBJ2-2,TRBV4-1,TRBD2,few,CASSRASGGAGNTGELFF,TGCGCCAGCAGCCGGGCTAGCGGGGGGGCCGGGAACACCGGGGAGCTGTTTTTT